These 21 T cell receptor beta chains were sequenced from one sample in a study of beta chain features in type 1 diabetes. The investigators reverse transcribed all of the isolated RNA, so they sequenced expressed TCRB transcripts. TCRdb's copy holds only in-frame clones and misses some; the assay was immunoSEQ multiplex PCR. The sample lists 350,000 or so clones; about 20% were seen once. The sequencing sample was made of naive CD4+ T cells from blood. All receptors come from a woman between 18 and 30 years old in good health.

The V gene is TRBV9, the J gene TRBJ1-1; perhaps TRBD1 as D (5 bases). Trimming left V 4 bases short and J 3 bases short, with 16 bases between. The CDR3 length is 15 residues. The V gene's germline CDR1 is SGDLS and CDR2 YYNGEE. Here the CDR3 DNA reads TGTGCCAGCAGCTTTCGGGGGGGTTTGGACACTGAAGCTTTCTTT. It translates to CASSFRGGLDTEAFF.

CDR3 amino acids: CSAQGYETQYF. CDR3 sequence (DNA): TGCAGTGCTCAGGGGTATGAGACCCAGTACTTC. The V call is TRBV20-1, the J call TRBJ2-5; tentative D call: TRBD1 (6 bases). The CDR3 has 11 amino acids. The ends were cut back, 5 bases at V and 5 bases at J, with 9 bases in the middle. Germline assignment: CDR1 DFQATT and CDR2 SNEGSKA (reference sequence).

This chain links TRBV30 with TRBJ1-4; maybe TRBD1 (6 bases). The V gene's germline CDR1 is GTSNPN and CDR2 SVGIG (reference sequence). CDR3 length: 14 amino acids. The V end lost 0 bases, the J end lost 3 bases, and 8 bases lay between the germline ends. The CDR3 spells CAWSVTGANEKLFF. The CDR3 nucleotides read TGTGCCTGGAGTGTGACAGGTGCTAATGAAAAACTGTTTTTT.

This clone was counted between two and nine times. CDR3 DNA sequence: TGCGCCAGCAGCCTCCTGACAGGGGCTAACTATGGCTACACCTTC. This encodes CASSLLTGANYGYTF. This rearrangement joins TRBV4-1 to TRBJ1-2; TRBD1 matches 8 bases. V lost 4 bases to trimming and J lost 0 bases; unmatched junction nucleotides: 4. The germline gives CDR1 MGHRA, CDR2 YSYEKL. The CDR3 covers 15 residues.

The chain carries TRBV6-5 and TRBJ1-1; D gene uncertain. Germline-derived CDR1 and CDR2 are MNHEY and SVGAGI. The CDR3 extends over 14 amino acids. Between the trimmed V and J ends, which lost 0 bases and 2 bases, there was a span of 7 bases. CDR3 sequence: CASSYSQFNTEAFF. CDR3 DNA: TGTGCCAGCAGTTACTCACAGTTTAACACTGAAGCTTTCTTT.

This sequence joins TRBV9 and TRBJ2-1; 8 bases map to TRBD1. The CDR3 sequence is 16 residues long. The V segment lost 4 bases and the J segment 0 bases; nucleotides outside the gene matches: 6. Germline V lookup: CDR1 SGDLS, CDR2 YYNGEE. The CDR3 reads CASSLTGTGSYNEQFF. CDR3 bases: TGTGCCAGCAGCCTAACCGGGACAGGCTCCTACAATGAGCAGTTCTTC.

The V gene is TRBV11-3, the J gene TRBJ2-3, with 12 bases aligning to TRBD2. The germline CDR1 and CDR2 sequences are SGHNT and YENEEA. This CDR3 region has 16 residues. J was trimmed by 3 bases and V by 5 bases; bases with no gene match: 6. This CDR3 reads CASSSGLAGITDTQYF. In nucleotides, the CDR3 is TGTGCCAGCAGCAGCGGACTAGCGGGGATTACAGATACGCAGTATTTT.

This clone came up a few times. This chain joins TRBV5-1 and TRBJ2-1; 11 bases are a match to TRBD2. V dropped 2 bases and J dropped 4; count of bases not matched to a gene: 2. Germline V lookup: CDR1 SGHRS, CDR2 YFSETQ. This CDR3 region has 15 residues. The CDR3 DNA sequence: TGCGCCAGCAGCTTACCTAGCGGGGGGTACAATGAGCAGTTCTTC. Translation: CASSLPSGGYNEQFF.

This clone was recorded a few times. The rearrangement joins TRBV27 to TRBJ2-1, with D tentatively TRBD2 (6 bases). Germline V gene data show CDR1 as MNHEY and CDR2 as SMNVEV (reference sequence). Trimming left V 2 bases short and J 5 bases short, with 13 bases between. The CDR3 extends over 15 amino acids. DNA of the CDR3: TGTGCCAGCAGTTTAGGGAGCGGGCGGCACAATGAGCAGTTCTTC. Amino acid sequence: CASSLGSGRHNEQFF.

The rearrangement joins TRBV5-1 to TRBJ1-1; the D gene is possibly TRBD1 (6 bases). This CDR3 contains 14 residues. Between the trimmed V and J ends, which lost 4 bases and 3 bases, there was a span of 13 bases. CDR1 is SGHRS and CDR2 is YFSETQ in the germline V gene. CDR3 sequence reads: CASSTQGTDTEAFF. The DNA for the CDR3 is TGCGCCAGCAGCACCCAGGGGACGGACACTGAAGCTTTCTTT. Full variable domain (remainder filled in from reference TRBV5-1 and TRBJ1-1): KAGVTQTPRYLIKTRGQQVTLSCSPISGHRSVSWYQQTPGQGLQFLFEYFSETQRNKGNFPGRFSGRQFSNSRSEMNVSTLELGDSALYLCASSTQGTDTEAFFGQGTRLTVV.

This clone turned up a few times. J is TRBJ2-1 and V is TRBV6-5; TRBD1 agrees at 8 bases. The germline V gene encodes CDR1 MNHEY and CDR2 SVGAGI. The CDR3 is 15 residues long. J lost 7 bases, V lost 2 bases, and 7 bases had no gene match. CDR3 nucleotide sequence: TGTGCCAGCAGTTACCTCCCGGACAGGGTTAATGAGCAGTTCTTC. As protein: CASSYLPDRVNEQFF.

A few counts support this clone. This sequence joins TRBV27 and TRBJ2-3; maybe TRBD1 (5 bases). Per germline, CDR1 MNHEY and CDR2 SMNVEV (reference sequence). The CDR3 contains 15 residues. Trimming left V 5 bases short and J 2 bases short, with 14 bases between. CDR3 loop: CASSRPQGNTDTQYF. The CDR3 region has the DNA TGTGCCAGCAGTCGTCCTCAGGGCAACACAGATACGCAGTATTTT.

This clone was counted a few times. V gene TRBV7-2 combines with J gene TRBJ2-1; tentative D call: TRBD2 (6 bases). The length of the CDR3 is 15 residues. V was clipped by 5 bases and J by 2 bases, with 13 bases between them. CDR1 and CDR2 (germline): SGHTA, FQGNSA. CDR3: CASSTGLTTYNEQFF. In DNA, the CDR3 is TGTGCCAGCAGCACCGGACTAACAACCTACAATGAGCAGTTCTTC.

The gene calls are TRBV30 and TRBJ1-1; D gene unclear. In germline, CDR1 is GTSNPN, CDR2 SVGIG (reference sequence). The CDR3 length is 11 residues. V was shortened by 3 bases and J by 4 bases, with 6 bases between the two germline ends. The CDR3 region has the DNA TGTGCCTGGAGGGGGAGCACTGAAGCTTTCTTT. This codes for CAWRGSTEAFF.

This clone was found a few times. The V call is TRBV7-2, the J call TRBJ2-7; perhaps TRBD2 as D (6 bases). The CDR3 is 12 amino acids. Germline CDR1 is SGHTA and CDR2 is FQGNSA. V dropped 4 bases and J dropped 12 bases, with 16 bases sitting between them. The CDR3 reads CASSSGRGRGYF. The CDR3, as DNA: TGTGCCAGCAGCTCCGGTCGTGGGCGGGGGTACTTC.

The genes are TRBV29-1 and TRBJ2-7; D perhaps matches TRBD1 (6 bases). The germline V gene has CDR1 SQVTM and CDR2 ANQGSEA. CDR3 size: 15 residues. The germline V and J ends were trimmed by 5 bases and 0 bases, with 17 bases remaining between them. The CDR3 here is CSVLKDRLYSYEQYF. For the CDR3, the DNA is TGCAGCGTTCTGAAGGACAGACTCTACTCCTACGAGCAGTACTTC.

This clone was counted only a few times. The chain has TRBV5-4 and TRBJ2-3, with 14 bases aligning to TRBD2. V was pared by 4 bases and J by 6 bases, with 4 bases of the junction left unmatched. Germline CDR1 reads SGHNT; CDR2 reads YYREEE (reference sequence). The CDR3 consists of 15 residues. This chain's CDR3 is CASSLWTSGGDTQYF. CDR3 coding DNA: TGTGCCAGCAGCCTATGGACTAGCGGGGGGGATACGCAGTATTTT.

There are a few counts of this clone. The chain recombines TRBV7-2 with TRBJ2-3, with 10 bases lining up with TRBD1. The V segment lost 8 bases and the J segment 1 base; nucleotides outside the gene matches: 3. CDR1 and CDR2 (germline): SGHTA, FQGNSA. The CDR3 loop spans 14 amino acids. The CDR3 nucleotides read TGTGCCAGCGAAGGGACAGGGGGCACAGATACGCAGTATTTT. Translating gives CASEGTGGTDTQYF.

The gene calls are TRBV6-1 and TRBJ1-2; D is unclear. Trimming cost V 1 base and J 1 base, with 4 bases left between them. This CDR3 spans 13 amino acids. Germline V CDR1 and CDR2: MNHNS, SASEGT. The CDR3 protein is CASSEGLNYGYTF. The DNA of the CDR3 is TGTGCCAGCAGTGAAGGACTTAACTATGGCTACACCTTC.

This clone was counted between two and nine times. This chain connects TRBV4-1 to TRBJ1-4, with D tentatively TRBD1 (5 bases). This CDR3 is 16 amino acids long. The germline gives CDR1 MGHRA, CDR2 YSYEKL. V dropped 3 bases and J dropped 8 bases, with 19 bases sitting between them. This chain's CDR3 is CASSHWDRGAQEKLFF. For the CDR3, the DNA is TGCGCCAGCAGCCATTGGGATCGTGGGGCGCAGGAAAAACTGTTTTTT.

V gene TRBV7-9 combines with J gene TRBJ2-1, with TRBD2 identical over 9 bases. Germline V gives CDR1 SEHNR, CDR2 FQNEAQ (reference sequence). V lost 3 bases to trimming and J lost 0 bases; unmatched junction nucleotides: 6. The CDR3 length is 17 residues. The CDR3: CASSLPSGTFSYNEQFF. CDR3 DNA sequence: TGTGCCAGCAGCTTGCCTAGCGGGACGTTCTCCTACAATGAGCAGTTCTTC.